The clone carrying this T cell receptor (beta chain) was seen only once. This CDR3 is built from 17 residues. TCRdb's copy holds only in-frame clones and misses some; the assay was immunoSEQ multiplex PCR. The sample lists approximately 240,000 clones, roughly 87% occurring once. The data originate from a study of blood T cell repertoires in COVID-19. The sequenced sample was PBMCs or T cells enriched from blood (not recorded which). V and J are TRBV21-1 and TRBJ2-3; whether TRBD2, the table's D call, matches the DNA was not checked. TRBV21-1 is an annotated pseudogene. The sequence came from a woman aged 25 to 39 with acute COVID-19. The CDR3 nucleotides read TGTGCCAGCAGCAAAGAGCGGCAGGGAGGGTCCACAGATACGCAGTATTTT. As protein: CASSKERQGGSTDTQYF.